This T cell receptor beta chain is drawn from a study of cytomegalovirus exposure and HLA in healthy donors. Study results and caveats: A further, later analysis showed that HLA-associated TCR beta chains (compared with equally common others) were more clonally expanded. What TCR beta sequences reportedly achieved was accurate prediction of HLA-A and HLA-B alleles in most subjects.

J gave up 4 bases and V 3 bases, and 6 bases lay outside the gene matches. Germline loops: CDR1 MGHDK, CDR2 SYGVNS. CDR3 length: 15 amino acids. Of note for this clone: Its specificity is not known.

It was with 60 Vbeta and 13 Jbeta primers that the PCR ran. Sequenced by immunoSEQ multiplex PCR; TCRdb stores in-frame clones only, minus some. The table has about 200,000 clones, 75% to 85% seen once. The origin of this receptor is a woman between 40 and 55 years old in good health and CMV-seronegative. Input material: PBMCs. This sequence joins TRBV25-1 and TRBJ1-2, with 9 bases aligning to TRBD1. CDR3 in amino acids: CASSEATGGFYGYTF. CDR3 coding DNA: TGTGCCAGCAGTGAGGCAACAGGGGGCTTCTATGGCTACACCTTC.